This is a list of T cell receptor beta chains from one sample in a study of CD8+ T cells in alopecia areata. TCRdb keeps only in-frame clones here, not all; method: immunoSEQ multiplex PCR. The data contain 95,000 to 100,000 clones, approximately 60% of them singletons. This material consisted of CD8+ T cells sorted from blood, taken at week 4, from a patient treated with tofacitinib. The receptor source for this set is a human donor with alopecia areata. The CDR3 runs from the conserved cysteine through the conserved F or W. D genes are given only for firm matches. Clone size, where shown, is once, few, many, or a class for clones that have expanded.

D: .; J: TRBJ2-7; V: TRBV2; size: .; DNA: TGTGCCAGCAGTGAATCCGGAGGGACCTACGAGCAGTACTTC; CDR3: CASSESGGTYEQYF
D: TRBD2; J: TRBJ2-7; V: TRBV7-3; size: .; DNA: TGTGCCAGCAGCGATAGCGGGGGTGACGAGCAGTACTTC; CDR3: CASSDSGGDEQYF
D: TRBD1; J: TRBJ1-2; V: TRBV7-9; size: once; DNA: TGTGCCAGCAGCTTTATTGCGGGACAGGGAGATGGCTACACCTTC; CDR3: CASSFIAGQGDGYTF
D: TRBD1; J: TRBJ2-7; V: TRBV6-4; size: .; DNA: TGTGCCAGTGGACAGGGAACCGACGAGCAGTACTTC; CDR3: CASGQGTDEQYF
D: TRBD1; J: TRBJ1-2; V: TRBV5-4; size: .; DNA: TGTGCCAGCAGCTTGAGTACAGGGGCGCAGGGCTACACCTTC; CDR3: CASSLSTGAQGYTF
D: .; J: TRBJ1-6; V: TRBV15; size: few; DNA: TGTGCCACCAGCAGAGCTCTGTTACGTCTGACTCTCACTAGTGGTAATTCACCCCTCCACTTT; CDR3: CATSRALLRLTLTSGNSPLHF
D: .; J: TRBJ2-5; V: TRBV12-5; size: .; DNA: TGTGCTAGTCGCCCGGGCAGCCAAGAGACCCAGTACTTC; CDR3: CASRPGSQETQYF
D: .; J: TRBJ1-5; V: TRBV30; size: few; DNA: TGTGCCTGGAGTGTCGGTCGGGGGAGTCAGCCCCAGCATTTT; CDR3: CAWSVGRGSQPQHF
D: TRBD1; J: TRBJ2-5; V: TRBV6-5; size: .; DNA: TGTGCCAGCAGCCGGGACAGCAGACAAGAGACCCAGTACTTC; CDR3: CASSRDSRQETQYF
D: .; J: TRBJ1-1; V: TRBV29-1; size: .; DNA: TGCAGCGTTGAACAGGGGAACACTGAAGCTTTCTTT; CDR3: CSVEQGNTEAFF
D: .; J: TRBJ1-4; V: TRBV7-9; size: few; DNA: TGTGCCAGCAGCCTTCACATTACAACTAATGAAAAACTGTTTTTT; CDR3: CASSLHITTNEKLFF
D: .; J: TRBJ1-2; V: TRBV4-3; size: .; DNA: TGCGCCAGCAGCCAAGTACTGGGAGATGGCTACACCTTC; CDR3: CASSQVLGDGYTF
D: .; J: TRBJ1-1; V: TRBV5-5; size: few; DNA: TGTGCCAGCAGCTTGGCACAGGGAGTCACTGAAGCTTTCTTT; CDR3: CASSLAQGVTEAFF
D: TRBD2; J: TRBJ2-7; V: TRBV5-1; size: .; DNA: TGCGCCAGCGGAGCGGGGGGAGCCTACGAGCAGTACTTC; CDR3: CASGAGGAYEQYF
D: .; J: TRBJ1-4; V: TRBV29-1; size: .; DNA: TGCAGCGTTGAAGATATGGGTGAAAAACTGTTTTTT; CDR3: CSVEDMGEKLFF
D: .; J: TRBJ1-1; V: TRBV7-2; size: many; DNA: TGTGCCAGCAGCTTAGCCGCGAGAGCAGCTCCCAACACTGAAGCTTTCTTT; CDR3: CASSLAARAAPNTEAFF
D: TRBD1; J: TRBJ2-4; V: TRBV6-5; size: .; DNA: TGTGCCAGCAGTTACTCAGGGGGCGAAAACATTCAGTACTTC; CDR3: CASSYSGGENIQYF
D: .; J: TRBJ2-4; V: TRBV7-8; size: few; DNA: TGTGCCAGCAGCTTGAGCGGGTTAGCCAAAAACATTCAGTACTTC; CDR3: CASSLSGLAKNIQYF
D: .; J: TRBJ1-1; V: TRBV7-9; size: .; DNA: TGTGCCAGCAGCTTAGGGCCCGGGACGTCGCGTGGAGCTTTCTTT; CDR3: CASSLGPGTSRGAFF
D: .; J: TRBJ2-5; V: TRBV5-6; size: .; DNA: TGTGCCAGCAGCTGGGGGGCAGACCAAGAGACCCAGTACTTC; CDR3: CASSWGADQETQYF
D: .; J: TRBJ2-7; V: TRBV29-1; size: .; DNA: TGCAGCGTTAGGGACATCTCCTACGAGCAGTACTTC; CDR3: CSVRDISYEQYF
D: .; J: TRBJ1-6; V: TRBV7-9; size: few; DNA: TGTGCCAGCAGTTCTGCCGAGTCAGCTTATTCACCCCTCCACTTT; CDR3: CASSSAESAYSPLHF
D: TRBD1; J: TRBJ2-7; V: TRBV28; size: .; DNA: TGTGCCAGCAGTTTATTGGGACAGGGCTCCTACGAGCAGTACTTC; CDR3: CASSLLGQGSYEQYF
D: .; J: TRBJ1-1; V: TRBV19; size: .; DNA: TGTGCCAGTAGCGATGACCAGGCTGAAGCTTTCTTT; CDR3: CASSDDQAEAFF
D: .; J: TRBJ1-2; V: TRBV9; size: .; DNA: TGTGCCAGCAGCGTAGCAGGGAGGGATGGCTACACCTTC; CDR3: CASSVAGRDGYTF
D: .; J: TRBJ1-1; V: TRBV29-1; size: .; DNA: TGCAGCGTTGGGGCAGGGGAAGCTTTCTTT; CDR3: CSVGAGEAFF
D: .; J: TRBJ1-5; V: TRBV27; size: .; DNA: TGTGCCAGCGGGACGGGCAATCAGCCCCAGCATTTT; CDR3: CASGTGNQPQHF
D: .; J: TRBJ2-2; V: TRBV6-1; size: .; DNA: TGTGCCAGCAGTGACGCGACAGGTTCCGGGGAGCTGTTTTTT; CDR3: CASSDATGSGELFF
D: .; J: TRBJ2-5; V: TRBV2; size: few; DNA: TGTGCCAGCAGTGGGCCACCGGGGGCCCAGTACTTC; CDR3: CASSGPPGAQYF
D: .; J: TRBJ1-2; V: TRBV15; size: .; DNA: TGTGCCACCAGCAGTACAAAGGCCCCAGACGTAAACACCTTC; CDR3: CATSSTKAPDVNTF
D: .; J: TRBJ2-7; V: TRBV27; size: .; DNA: TGTGCCAGCAGTTTAGACAGCTCCTACGAGCAGTACTTC; CDR3: CASSLDSSYEQYF
D: .; J: TRBJ2-1; V: TRBV6-4; size: .; DNA: TGTGCCAGCAGTGCCGGGGCGAATGAGCAGTTCTTC; CDR3: CASSAGANEQFF
D: .; J: TRBJ2-1; V: TRBV10-3; size: few; DNA: TGTGCCACCAGCGCCCCGGACTACCACAATGAGCAGTTCTTC; CDR3: CATSAPDYHNEQFF
D: TRBD2; J: TRBJ2-1; V: TRBV5-6; size: .; DNA: TGTGCCAGCAGCCCCCTAAGGGGCGGGGGCTACAATGAGCAGTTCTTC; CDR3: CASSPLRGGGYNEQFF
D: .; J: TRBJ1-1; V: TRBV5-1; size: .; DNA: TGCGCCAGCAGCTTGAGGGGCGACCTCACTGAAGCTTTCTTT; CDR3: CASSLRGDLTEAFF
D: .; J: TRBJ1-6; V: TRBV4-3; size: .; DNA: TGCGCCAGCAGCCAAGATTGGGGGCTTGATTCACCCCTCCACTTT; CDR3: CASSQDWGLDSPLHF
D: .; J: TRBJ2-7; V: TRBV4-1; size: few; DNA: TGCGCCAGCAGCGCCCTTTCGGGCCATAAGGGCGAGCAGTACTTC; CDR3: CASSALSGHKGEQYF
D: .; J: TRBJ1-1; V: TRBV30; size: .; DNA: TGTGCCTGGAGTGTATCCTCGAACACTGAAGCTTTCTTT; CDR3: CAWSVSSNTEAFF
D: TRBD2; J: TRBJ2-5; V: TRBV12-5; size: few; DNA: TGTGCTAGTGCCTCTGGCGGGGGGGCTGGAGAGACCCAGTACTTC; CDR3: CASASGGGAGETQYF
D: .; J: TRBJ2-7; V: TRBV29-1; size: .; DNA: TGCAGCGTCTCGGCGGAGAGCTCCTACGAGCAGTACTTC; CDR3: CSVSAESSYEQYF
D: TRBD2; J: TRBJ2-1; V: TRBV4-2; size: .; DNA: TGTGCCAGCAGCTTCGCGGGGGGCAATGAGCAGTTCTTC; CDR3: CASSFAGGNEQFF
D: TRBD1; J: TRBJ1-2; V: TRBV5-1; size: .; DNA: TGCGCCAGCAGCGGGGGACAGACCTATGGCTACACCTTC; CDR3: CASSGGQTYGYTF
D: .; J: TRBJ2-7; V: TRBV27; size: .; DNA: TGTGCCAGCAGTTTATCGGGGGTGGGCAGGGCCTACGAGCAGTACTTC; CDR3: CASSLSGVGRAYEQYF
D: .; J: TRBJ1-5; V: TRBV5-6; size: once; DNA: TGTGCCAGCAGCTTGGGGTCAGGGAATCAGCCCCAGCATTTT; CDR3: CASSLGSGNQPQHF
D: TRBD1; J: TRBJ2-7; V: TRBV13; size: .; DNA: TGTGCCAGCAGCTCCTCCGGGACAGGGGCGGGAGAGCAGTACTTC; CDR3: CASSSSGTGAGEQYF
D: .; J: TRBJ2-3; V: TRBV7-9; size: .; DNA: TGTGCCAGCAGCTCGCTGTCTGCAGATACGCAGTATTTT; CDR3: CASSSLSADTQYF
D: TRBD2; J: TRBJ2-7; V: TRBV9; size: few; DNA: TGTGCCAGCAGCGCGACTAGCGGGGAAGTTCCGCAGTACTTC; CDR3: CASSATSGEVPQYF
D: .; J: TRBJ2-7; V: TRBV25-1; size: once; DNA: TGTGCCAGCAGTGAAGGGGGCGGCTACTCCTACGAGCAGTACTTC; CDR3: CASSEGGGYSYEQYF
D: TRBD1; J: TRBJ1-2; V: TRBV7-9; size: .; DNA: TGTGCCAGCAGCTTAGAATTAGGGACAGCCGACTATGGCTACACCTTC; CDR3: CASSLELGTADYGYTF
D: .; J: TRBJ2-7; V: TRBV5-6; size: .; DNA: TGTGCCAGCAGCTTGGCCAGGGCCCCGACCTACGAGCAGTACTTC; CDR3: CASSLARAPTYEQYF
D: .; J: TRBJ2-5; V: TRBV18; size: .; DNA: TGTGCCAGCTCGTCATCCGTTGGGACCCCCGTTGACCAGTACTTC; CDR3: CASSSSVGTPVDQYF
D: .; J: TRBJ2-7; V: TRBV2; size: .; DNA: TGTGCCAGCAGTGAAACTCACGAGCAGTACTTC; CDR3: CASSETHEQYF
D: TRBD1; J: TRBJ2-7; V: TRBV23-1; size: .; DNA: TGCGCCAGCAGCGGACAGGGGGCACCCTACGAGCAGTACTTC; CDR3: CASSGQGAPYEQYF
D: .; J: TRBJ2-3; V: TRBV7-7; size: .; DNA: TGTGCCAGCAGCTTAGGGGCAGGAGGCACAGATACGCAGTATTTT; CDR3: CASSLGAGGTDTQYF